This T cell receptor (beta chain) was sequenced in a study of blood T cells in healthy people across ages. About the study: About one barcoded beta molecule was captured per two T cells (by template switching). Whole-study results and caveats: Calculation of diversity from one million T cells yielded estimates considered to be underestimates.

Sample-barcoded 5' priming and a J-beta primer mix drove a second PCR of about 6 to 12 cycles. TCRdb re-called the 5' RACE reads with MiXCR, one entry per CDR3 protein. The repertoire includes some 1.5 million distinct CDR3 sequences, roughly 27% of them detected once, and roughly 8.2% sits in the top ten. The CDR3 is 14 residues long. Germline V gene sequence: CDR1 MGHRA, CDR2 YSYEKL. A note on this clonotype: Antigen unknown. A much larger clone is a single base away; this may be a read error.

The sample comprised blood. The V gene is TRBV4-1, the J gene TRBJ2-7; the match to TRBD1 covers 7 bases. Judging by the DNA end, TRBJ2-5 fits better; the J call may be wrong. The receptor was isolated from a woman aged 25-40 years in good health. Here the CDR3 DNA reads TGCGCCAGCAGCGAGGTTACAGGGGCGGAGACCCAGTACTTC. This codes for CASSEVTGAETQYF.